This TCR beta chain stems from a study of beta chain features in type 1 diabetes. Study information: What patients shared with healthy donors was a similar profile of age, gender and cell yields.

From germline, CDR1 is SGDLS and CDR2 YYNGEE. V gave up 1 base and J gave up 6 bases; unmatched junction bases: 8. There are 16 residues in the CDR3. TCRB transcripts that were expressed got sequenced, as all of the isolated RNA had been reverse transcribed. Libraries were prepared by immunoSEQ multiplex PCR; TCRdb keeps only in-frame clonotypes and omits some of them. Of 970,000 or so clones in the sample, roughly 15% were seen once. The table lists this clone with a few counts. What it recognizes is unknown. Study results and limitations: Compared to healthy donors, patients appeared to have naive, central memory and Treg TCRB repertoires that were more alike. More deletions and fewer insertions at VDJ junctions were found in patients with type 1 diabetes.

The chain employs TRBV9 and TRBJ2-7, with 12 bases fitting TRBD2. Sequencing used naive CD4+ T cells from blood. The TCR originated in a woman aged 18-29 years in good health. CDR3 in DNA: TGTGCCAGCAGCGTAAACCCTAGCGGGGGGGGCTCCGAGCAGTACTTC. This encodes CASSVNPSGGGSEQYF.